This T cell receptor (beta chain) was observed in a study of blood T cell repertoires in COVID-19. About the research overall: Both acute and convalescent COVID-19 samples were obtained from the United States, Italy and Spain.

Data came from immunoSEQ multiplex PCR; TCRdb stores just in-frame clones and leaves some out. The top ten clones hold about 1% of a sample with about 370,000 clones, approximately 92% of them seen once. The CDR3 sequence is 14 residues long. With V trimmed by 4 bases and J by 2 bases, 0 bases remained unmatched. Germline V gene data show CDR1 as LGHDT and CDR2 as YNNKEL (reference sequence). The chain recombines TRBV3-1 (or the pseudogene TRBV3-2) with TRBJ2-7; 12 positions agree with TRBD2. This TCR was sampled from a man younger than 35 who had recovered from COVID-19. The sample was PBMCs or T cells enriched from blood (not recorded which). The CDR3 here is CASSRLAGAYEQYF. Written as DNA, the CDR3 is TGTGCCAGCAGCCGACTAGCGGGGGCCTACGAGCAGTACTTC.